These 4 T cell receptor beta chains originate from one sample sequenced in a study of blood T cell repertoires in COVID-19. The protocol was immunoSEQ multiplex PCR, while the TCRdb copy is restricted to in-frame clones and leaves out a portion. The profile shows about 250,000 clones, approximately 89% of them singletons. Sequencing was done on a sample of peripheral blood. These receptors were obtained from a woman aged 25 to 39 with COVID-19, enrolled during active disease.

The chain combines TRBV3-1 (or the pseudogene TRBV3-2) with TRBJ1-5, with D maybe TRBD1 (5 bases). V lost 1 base and J 0 bases, leaving 10 bases between the germline ends. The CDR3 extends over 16 amino acids. In germline, CDR1 is LGHDT, CDR2 YNNKEL (reference sequence). CDR3 in DNA: TGTGCCAGCAGCCAAGGGGGCCATTATAGCAATCAGCCCCAGCATTTT. The encoded protein is CASSQGGHYSNQPQHF.

This clone was picked up one time. The rearrangement links TRBV5-4 to TRBJ2-1; TRBD2 aligns across 11 bases. CDR1 SGHNT and CDR2 YYREEE come from the germline V gene (reference sequence). Trimming cost V 4 bases and J 7 bases; bases outside gene matches: 4. This CDR3 has 14 residues. The CDR3 protein is CASSPRLAGNEQFF. CDR3 sequence (DNA): TGTGCCAGCAGCCCCCGACTAGCGGGAAATGAGCAGTTCTTC.

The rearrangement joins TRBV2 to TRBJ1-3, with D possibly matching TRBD1 (5 bases). The CDR3 is 15 amino acids. The germline gives CDR1 SNHLY, CDR2 FYNNEI. V was shortened by 2 bases and J by 2 bases, with 10 bases between the two germline ends. CDR3 amino acids: CASSEQGEAGNTIYF. The DNA for the CDR3 is TGTGCCAGCAGTGAACAAGGGGAAGCTGGAAACACCATATATTTT.

V is TRBV6-5 and J is TRBJ1-4; a weak D match, TRBD1 (5 bases). This CDR3 comprises 15 residues. V lost 6 bases and J lost 8, with 19 bases in between. Germline V CDR1 and CDR2: MNHEY, SVGAGI. CDR3 nucleotides: TGTGCCAGCAGACGAGGGAGGCTCCAGGGAGAAAAACTGTTTTTT. Its translation is CASRRGRLQGEKLFF.